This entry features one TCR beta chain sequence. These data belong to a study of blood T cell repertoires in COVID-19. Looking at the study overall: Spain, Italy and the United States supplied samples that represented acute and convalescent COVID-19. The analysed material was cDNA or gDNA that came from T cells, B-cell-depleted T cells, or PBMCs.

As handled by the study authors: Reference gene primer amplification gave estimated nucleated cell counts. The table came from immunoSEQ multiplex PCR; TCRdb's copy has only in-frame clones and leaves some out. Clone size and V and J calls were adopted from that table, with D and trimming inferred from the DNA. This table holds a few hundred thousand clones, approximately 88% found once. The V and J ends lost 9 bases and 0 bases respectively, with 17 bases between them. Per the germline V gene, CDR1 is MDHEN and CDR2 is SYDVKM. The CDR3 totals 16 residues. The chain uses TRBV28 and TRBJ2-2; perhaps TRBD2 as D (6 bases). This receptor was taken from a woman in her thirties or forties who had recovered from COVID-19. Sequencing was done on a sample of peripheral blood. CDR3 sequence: CASSSPGRANTGELFF. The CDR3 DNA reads TGTGCCAGTTCTTCCCCCGGGAGAGCGAACACCGGGGAGCTGTTTTTT. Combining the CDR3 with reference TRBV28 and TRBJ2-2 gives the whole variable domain DVKVTQSSRYLVKRTGEKVFLECVQDMDHENMFWYRQDPGLGLRLIYFSYDVKMKEKGDIPEGYSVSREKKERFSLILESASTNQTSMYLCASSSPGRANTGELFFGEGSRLTVL.